This passage covers 3 T cell receptor beta chains from one sample sequenced in a study of shared clonotypes between healthy human individuals. Sequenced by immunoSEQ multiplex PCR; TCRdb stores in-frame clones only, minus some. The sample lists approximately 1.4 million clones, around 98% seen once, with roughly 0.45% in the top ten. The sample was naive CD4+ T cells sorted from blood. Described subset: CD45RA+ positively selected. Receptors originate from a man between 25 and 39 years old in good health.

This chain connects TRBV7-8 to TRBJ1-1; maybe TRBD1 (6 bases). Germline V CDR1 and CDR2: SGHVS, FQNEAQ. The CDR3 consists of 14 residues. Trimming took off 1 base at V and 7 bases at J, with 13 bases between the two ends. CDR3 in amino acids: CASSLVRGLGEAFF. The DNA of the CDR3 is TGTGCCAGCAGCTTAGTCAGGGGATTAGGTGAAGCTTTCTTT.

The chain carries TRBV4-1 and TRBJ1-1; the D is unclear. Germline V gene lookup returns CDR1 MGHRA and CDR2 YSYEKL. The CDR3 consists of 18 residues. The V end lost 0 bases, the J end lost 0 bases, and 17 bases lay between the germline ends. CDR3 region: CASSQDTRGGLVNTEAFF. CDR3 nucleotides: TGCGCCAGCAGCCAAGATACACGTGGAGGTTTGGTGAACACTGAAGCTTTCTTT.

The genes are TRBV9 and TRBJ2-2; 11 bases are shared with TRBD2. This CDR3 contains 15 residues. Trimming took 1 base from V and 7 from J; bases not matched to a gene: 3. CDR1 and CDR2 from the germline V gene are SGDLS and YYNGEE. The DNA for the CDR3 is TGTGCCAGCAGCGTACGGGGACTAGCGGACGGGGAGCTGTTTTTT. Translating gives CASSVRGLADGELFF.